This T cell receptor beta chain was recovered during a study of cytomegalovirus exposure and HLA in healthy donors. Looking at the study overall: A previous analysis identified 95 million to 120 million unique TCR beta sequences derived from around 200 million T cells. Counted in an early data release were roughly 81 million unique TCRs from HLA-typed donors. Overall study results and limits: Most TCR sequences were rare, but some public TCRs occurred in many donors. V- and J-gene trimming of TCR beta was linked (in a later analysis) to a missense DCLRE1C variant.

13 Jbeta primers and 60 Vbeta primers were used for the PCR. Repertoires were generated with immunoSEQ multiplex PCR, while TCRdb's copy carries only in-frame clones and drops some. The sample has about 150,000 clones; approximately 81% are singletons. Germline values: CDR1 MNHEY, CDR2 SMNVEV (reference sequence). V lost 6 bases, J lost 5 bases, and 20 bases lay in between. This CDR3 contains 16 residues. Points on this clone: What it binds is not known.

The chain links TRBV27 to TRBJ2-1, with TRBD1 as a possible D gene (5 bases). Sequencing was performed on PBMCs. The sequence came from a male donor in good health and CMV-seronegative. The CDR3: CASSWAAQEIHNEQFF. The CDR3 DNA sequence: TGTGCCAGCAGCTGGGCGGCACAGGAGATCCACAATGAGCAGTTCTTC.